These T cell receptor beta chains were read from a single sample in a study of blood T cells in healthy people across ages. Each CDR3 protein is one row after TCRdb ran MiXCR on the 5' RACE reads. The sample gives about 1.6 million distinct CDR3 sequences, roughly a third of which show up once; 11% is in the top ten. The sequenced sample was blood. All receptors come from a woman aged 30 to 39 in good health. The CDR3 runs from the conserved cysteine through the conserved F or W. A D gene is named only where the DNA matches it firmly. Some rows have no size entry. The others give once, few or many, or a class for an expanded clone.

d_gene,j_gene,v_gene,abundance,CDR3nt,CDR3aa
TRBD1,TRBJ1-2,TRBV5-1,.,TGCGCCAGCAGCACCGGACAGGGGGGAGGCTACACCTTC,CASSTGQGGGYTF
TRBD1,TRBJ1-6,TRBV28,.,TGTGCCAGCAGTTCGGACAGGGGTGGTAATTCACCCCTCCACTTT,CASSSDRGGNSPLHF
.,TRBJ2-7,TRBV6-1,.,TGTGCCAGCAGTGGGGCGAACGAGCAGTACTTC,CASSGANEQYF
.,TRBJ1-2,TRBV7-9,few,TGTGCCAGCAGCCCGCCTGGCTACACCTTC,CASSPPGYTF
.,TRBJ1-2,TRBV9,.,TGTGCCAGCAGCGTAGCGGGGGCGCGAGGAAGTTTTGAAAGTGGCTACACCTTC,CASSVAGARGSFESGYTF
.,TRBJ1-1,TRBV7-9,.,TGTGCCAGCAGCCCAAGGACACCCGGGACGCCGGGTGAAGCTTTCTTT,CASSPRTPGTPGEAFF
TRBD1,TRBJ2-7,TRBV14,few,TGTGCCAGCAGCCCCCTAGACAGGGGGCGTGAGCAGTACTTC,CASSPLDRGREQYF
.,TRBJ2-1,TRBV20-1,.,TGCAGTGCTAGAAGGACGGGAGAGGTCGGCTACAATGAGCAGTTCTTC,CSARRTGEVGYNEQFF
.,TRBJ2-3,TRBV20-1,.,TGCAGTGCTAGAGATCCGCGTCCCACAGATACGCAGTATTTT,CSARDPRPTDTQYF
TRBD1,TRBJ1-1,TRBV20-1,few,TGCAGTGCAACGCAGGGGGAGTACACTGAAGCTTTCTTT,CSATQGEYTEAFF
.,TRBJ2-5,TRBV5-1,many,TGCGCCAGCAGCTTGGTCCCACGCCAAGAGACCCAGTACTTC,CASSLVPRQETQYF
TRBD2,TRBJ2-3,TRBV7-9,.,TGTGCCAGCGGACTGACTAGCGGGATTTCAGATACGCAGTATTTT,CASGLTSGISDTQYF